This is a list of T cell receptor beta chains from one sample in a study of T cells after yellow fever vaccination. TCRdb used MiXCR to reprocess the 5' RACE reads, holding one entry per CDR3 protein. The sample has about 400,000 distinct CDR3 sequences; roughly 10% are singletons. Here the sequenced sample was PBMCs, taken on the day of the first yellow fever vaccination. These receptors were collected from a man aged 18-30 years who received the YFV17D yellow fever vaccine. Each CDR3 is given with its conserved first and last residue. D genes are given only for firm matches. Size is omitted from some rows. Given values are once, few, many or a class for expanded clones.

v_call: TRBV19; d_call: TRBD1; j_call: TRBJ1-5; clone_size: few; cdr3_nt: TGTGCCAGTAGTTTCCTGACAGGGAGAGGCAATCAGCCCCAGCATTTT; cdr3_aa: CASSFLTGRGNQPQHF
v_call: TRBV7-2; d_call: .; j_call: TRBJ2-1; clone_size: .; cdr3_nt: TGTGCCAGCAGCTTAGCGGCCCGGCCACATGAGCAGTTCTTC; cdr3_aa: CASSLAARPHEQFF
v_call: TRBV5-1; d_call: TRBD1; j_call: TRBJ2-2; clone_size: .; cdr3_nt: TGCGCCAGCAGCATCACAGGGGGCTGGTCCGGGGAGCTGTTTTTT; cdr3_aa: CASSITGGWSGELFF
v_call: TRBV28; d_call: .; j_call: TRBJ2-5; clone_size: .; cdr3_nt: TGTGCCAGCAGCCAGCCGGGACACAGACAAGAGACCCAGTACTTC; cdr3_aa: CASSQPGHRQETQYF
v_call: TRBV9; d_call: TRBD2; j_call: TRBJ2-5; clone_size: .; cdr3_nt: TGTGCCAGCAGCGTCTCCAGCGGGGGTGAACCTCACGAGACCCAGTACTTC; cdr3_aa: CASSVSSGGEPHETQYF
v_call: TRBV6-5; d_call: TRBD1; j_call: TRBJ2-7; clone_size: few; cdr3_nt: TGTGCCAGCAGTCACGGACAGGGCCCCTACGAGCAGTACTTC; cdr3_aa: CASSHGQGPYEQYF
v_call: TRBV10-3; d_call: .; j_call: TRBJ2-5; clone_size: few; cdr3_nt: TGTGCCATCGAGGACAACCGTTCCCGGACCCAGTACTTC; cdr3_aa: CAIEDNRSRTQYF
v_call: TRBV10-3; d_call: .; j_call: TRBJ2-3; clone_size: .; cdr3_nt: TGTGCCATCAGTGAGTCGGGGCTCAACACGCAGTATTTT; cdr3_aa: CAISESGLNTQYF
v_call: TRBV10-3; d_call: .; j_call: TRBJ1-2; clone_size: few; cdr3_nt: TGTGCCATCAAACTGACAGAAAACTATGGCTACACCTTC; cdr3_aa: CAIKLTENYGYTF
v_call: TRBV5-1; d_call: .; j_call: TRBJ2-5; clone_size: few; cdr3_nt: TGCGCCAGCAGCTTCCAAGGGGCACAAGAGACCCAGTACTTC; cdr3_aa: CASSFQGAQETQYF
v_call: TRBV20-1; d_call: TRBD1; j_call: TRBJ2-5; clone_size: .; cdr3_nt: TGCAGTGCTAGGTCGGACAGGGGGGAGACCCAGTACTTC; cdr3_aa: CSARSDRGETQYF
v_call: TRBV20-1; d_call: .; j_call: TRBJ1-5; clone_size: .; cdr3_nt: TGCAGTGCTCGACAGTATAGCAATCAGCCCCAGCATTTT; cdr3_aa: CSARQYSNQPQHF
v_call: TRBV4-1; d_call: TRBD2; j_call: TRBJ2-1; clone_size: few; cdr3_nt: TGCGCCAGCAGCAAGAAGCGACTAGCGCGGGACTACAATGAGCAGTTCTTC; cdr3_aa: CASSKKRLARDYNEQFF
v_call: TRBV12-3/TRBV12-4; d_call: .; j_call: TRBJ1-6; clone_size: .; cdr3_nt: TGTGCCAGCAGTCAAATGGCGTGGGATTCACCCCTCCACTTT; cdr3_aa: CASSQMAWDSPLHF
v_call: TRBV6-2/TRBV6-3; d_call: TRBD1; j_call: TRBJ1-3; clone_size: .; cdr3_nt: TGTGCCAGCAGACCTTCCCCGGGACAGGGTATCGAGGGCTCTGGAAACACCATATATTTT; cdr3_aa: CASRPSPGQGIEGSGNTIYF
v_call: TRBV2; d_call: .; j_call: TRBJ1-5; clone_size: .; cdr3_nt: TGTGCCAGCAGTGAAGCTGCCTCATATCAGCCCCAGCATTTT; cdr3_aa: CASSEAASYQPQHF
v_call: TRBV12-3/TRBV12-4; d_call: .; j_call: TRBJ1-2; clone_size: few; cdr3_nt: TGTGCCAGCAGCGAAGCGGCAAGTCTGGGTGGCTACACCTTC; cdr3_aa: CASSEAASLGGYTF
v_call: TRBV6-5; d_call: .; j_call: TRBJ2-7; clone_size: .; cdr3_nt: TGTGCCAGCAGTTACTCGTACCGGGGATACGAGCAGTACTTC; cdr3_aa: CASSYSYRGYEQYF
v_call: TRBV2; d_call: .; j_call: TRBJ1-1; clone_size: few; cdr3_nt: TGTGCCAGCAGTAGGACGAGCACTGAAGCTTTCTTT; cdr3_aa: CASSRTSTEAFF
v_call: TRBV15; d_call: TRBD2; j_call: TRBJ2-5; clone_size: few; cdr3_nt: TGTGCCACCAGCAGAGGGACGGGGGGGCCCCAAGAGACCCAGTACTTC; cdr3_aa: CATSRGTGGPQETQYF
v_call: TRBV11-2; d_call: TRBD1; j_call: TRBJ2-1; clone_size: .; cdr3_nt: TGTGCCAGCAGCTCCAGGACAGGGGACAATGAGCAGTTCTTC; cdr3_aa: CASSSRTGDNEQFF
v_call: TRBV20-1; d_call: .; j_call: TRBJ2-1; clone_size: few; cdr3_nt: TGCAGTGCTAGAGATCGGCTAGAGGTGGAGGCGCAGTTCTTC; cdr3_aa: CSARDRLEVEAQFF
v_call: TRBV12-3/TRBV12-4; d_call: TRBD1; j_call: TRBJ2-1; clone_size: .; cdr3_nt: TGTGCCAGCAGTTTAGCGGGGACAGGAATTTATTACAATGAGCAGTTCTTC; cdr3_aa: CASSLAGTGIYYNEQFF
v_call: TRBV5-1; d_call: .; j_call: TRBJ2-1; clone_size: many; cdr3_nt: TGCGCCAGCAGCCTGGGGGTCGGGGGAAACAATGAGCAGTTCTTC; cdr3_aa: CASSLGVGGNNEQFF
v_call: TRBV12-3/TRBV12-4; d_call: .; j_call: TRBJ1-2; clone_size: .; cdr3_nt: TGTGCCAGCAGTTTTTCCGCGACAGGAGTTGGCTACACCTTC; cdr3_aa: CASSFSATGVGYTF
v_call: TRBV12-5; d_call: .; j_call: TRBJ2-3; clone_size: few; cdr3_nt: TGTGCTAGTGGCAACTCCGGGGCAGATACGCAGTATTTT; cdr3_aa: CASGNSGADTQYF
v_call: TRBV5-1; d_call: TRBD2; j_call: TRBJ2-1; clone_size: few; cdr3_nt: TGCGCCAGCAGCGGGGTCGGAGCTAGCGGGACCAGCTCCTACAATGAGCAGTTCTTC; cdr3_aa: CASSGVGASGTSSYNEQFF
v_call: TRBV7-3; d_call: TRBD1; j_call: TRBJ2-1; clone_size: few; cdr3_nt: TGTGCCAGCAGCTTAATACAGGGGGCCTACAATGAGCAGTTCTTC; cdr3_aa: CASSLIQGAYNEQFF
v_call: TRBV7-9; d_call: .; j_call: TRBJ1-6; clone_size: .; cdr3_nt: TGTGCCAGCAGCTTATTTGGGACGGAAAATTCACCCCTCCACTTT; cdr3_aa: CASSLFGTENSPLHF
v_call: TRBV6-2/TRBV6-3; d_call: .; j_call: TRBJ2-5; clone_size: few; cdr3_nt: TGTGCCAGCACCGAGGGGCCAGAGACCCAGTACTTC; cdr3_aa: CASTEGPETQYF
v_call: TRBV15; d_call: .; j_call: TRBJ2-4; clone_size: .; cdr3_nt: TGTGCCACCAGCAGAAGCACGGGAAGGGGAAACATTCAGTACTTC; cdr3_aa: CATSRSTGRGNIQYF
v_call: TRBV6-2/TRBV6-3; d_call: TRBD1; j_call: TRBJ1-2; clone_size: few; cdr3_nt: TGTGCCAGCAGCCGACCCCCGGGACAGGGGGCCGATGGCTACACCTTC; cdr3_aa: CASSRPPGQGADGYTF
v_call: TRBV3-1; d_call: .; j_call: TRBJ1-4; clone_size: .; cdr3_nt: TGTGCCAGCAGCCAAGATCTGGGCAGAAAACTGTTTTTT; cdr3_aa: CASSQDLGRKLFF
v_call: TRBV6-1; d_call: TRBD2; j_call: TRBJ2-5; clone_size: many; cdr3_nt: TGTGCCAGCAGTGAACTAGCGGGGGGGCAAGAGACCCAGTACTTC; cdr3_aa: CASSELAGGQETQYF
v_call: TRBV2; d_call: .; j_call: TRBJ2-7; clone_size: many; cdr3_nt: TGTGCCAGCTCTGCTGGGGAGACGACCGAGCAGTACTTC; cdr3_aa: CASSAGETTEQYF
v_call: TRBV5-1; d_call: .; j_call: TRBJ2-5; clone_size: few; cdr3_nt: TGCGCCAGCAGCCCGACCGGAATGGAGACCCAGTACTTC; cdr3_aa: CASSPTGMETQYF
v_call: TRBV5-1; d_call: .; j_call: TRBJ2-3; clone_size: few; cdr3_nt: TGCGCCAGCAGCTTTCTTGGACCCACAGATACGCAGTATTTT; cdr3_aa: CASSFLGPTDTQYF
v_call: TRBV21-1; d_call: .; j_call: TRBJ1-1; clone_size: .; cdr3_nt: TGTGCCAGACAACTTAAAAGGACTGAAGCTTTCTTT; cdr3_aa: CARQLKRTEAFF
v_call: TRBV7-2; d_call: .; j_call: TRBJ2-3; clone_size: few; cdr3_nt: TGTGCCAGCAGCTTACTCCGACCGCAGTATTTT; cdr3_aa: CASSLLRPQYF
v_call: TRBV9; d_call: .; j_call: TRBJ2-3; clone_size: .; cdr3_nt: TGTGCCAGCAGCTGGGGCGGACGCACAGATACGCAGTATTTT; cdr3_aa: CASSWGGRTDTQYF
v_call: TRBV19; d_call: TRBD1; j_call: TRBJ1-5; clone_size: few; cdr3_nt: TGTGCCAGTAGGATGACAGGGATGATGCAGCCCCAGCATTTT; cdr3_aa: CASRMTGMMQPQHF
v_call: TRBV9; d_call: .; j_call: TRBJ2-5; clone_size: .; cdr3_nt: TGTGCCAGCAGCGTAGGAGGGACCGCGACTGGGTCACAAGAGACCCAGTACTTC; cdr3_aa: CASSVGGTATGSQETQYF
v_call: TRBV7-2; d_call: .; j_call: TRBJ2-5; clone_size: .; cdr3_nt: TGTGCCAGCAGCCTGGAGGTTCTCCAAGAGACCCAGTACTTC; cdr3_aa: CASSLEVLQETQYF